Shown below are 8 T cell receptor beta chains from a single sample sequenced in a study of control samples from healthy donors and cancer patients. Libraries were prepared by immunoSEQ multiplex PCR; TCRdb keeps only in-frame clonotypes and omits some of them. This sample has 170,000 or so clones; roughly 93% occur once, and the top ten carry more than 1.1%. The sequenced material came from blood. Receptor source: a man between 18 and 29 years old in good health.

The chain combines TRBV5-4 with TRBJ2-1; a possible D gene is TRBD2 (5 bases). Trimming cost V 0 bases and J 4 bases, with 14 bases left between them. CDR1 is SGHNT and CDR2 is YYREEE in the germline V gene (reference sequence). The CDR3 length is 16 residues. The CDR3 reads CASSLDSGSGYNEQFF. For the CDR3, the DNA is TGTGCCAGCAGCTTGGATTCGGGGTCGGGATACAATGAGCAGTTCTTC.

V and J are TRBV6-6 and TRBJ1-2; D may be TRBD1 (6 bases). CDR3 length: 15 residues. V shed 5 bases and J shed 0 bases, with 13 bases lying between them. CDR1 and CDR2 from the germline V gene are MNHNY and SVGAGI (reference sequence). The CDR3 spells CASSQSAGANYGYTF. Here the CDR3 DNA reads TGTGCCAGCAGTCAAAGCGCAGGGGCTAACTATGGCTACACCTTC.

V gene TRBV18 combines with J gene TRBJ2-3; TRBD2 matches 7 bases. V shed 0 bases, J shed 6 bases, and the junction held 9 bases outside the gene matches. This CDR3 has 16 residues. Per the germline V gene, CDR1 is KGHSH and CDR2 is LQKENI. The CDR3 region is CASSPPSSGDWDTQYF. CDR3 DNA: TGTGCCAGCTCACCACCGTCGAGCGGGGACTGGGATACGCAGTATTTT.

The chain carries TRBV5-1 and TRBJ2-1, with 9 bases aligning to TRBD2. V dropped 4 bases and J dropped 5; count of bases not matched to a gene: 10. CDR1 SGHRS and CDR2 YFSETQ come from the germline V gene. The length of the CDR3 is 16 residues. The CDR3 loop reads CASSPLQASGDNEQFF. The DNA of the CDR3 is TGCGCCAGCAGCCCTCTCCAGGCTAGCGGGGACAATGAGCAGTTCTTC.

A remark on this clone: The identical CDR3 is also encoded by other nucleotide sequences in the sample. The chain has TRBV5-1 and TRBJ2-2; D not resolved. There are 12 residues in the CDR3. The V and J ends lost 4 bases and 2 bases respectively, with 3 bases between them. Germline V gene data show CDR1 as SGHRS and CDR2 as YFSETQ. CDR3 DNA: TGCGCCAGCAGCATCAACACCGGGGAGCTGTTTTTT. Residues: CASSINTGELFF.

The genes are TRBV5-1 and TRBJ2-3, with a weak D call TRBD1 (6 bases). The length of the CDR3 is 13 residues. Germline V CDR1 and CDR2: SGHRS, YFSETQ. Trimming removed 1 base from V and 4 bases from J, with 7 bases in between. The CDR3 bases are TGCGCCAGCAGCTTGACAGGGTCAGATACGCAGTATTTT. This codes for CASSLTGSDTQYF.

The CDR3: CASSHSRSGGDETQYF. The CDR3 DNA reads TGCGCCAGCAGCCACTCCAGGAGCGGGGGGGATGAGACCCAGTACTTC. The rearrangement links TRBV4-1 to TRBJ2-5, with TRBD2 matching over 10 bases. Germline CDR1 and CDR2: MGHRA and YSYEKL. Unmatched junction bases numbered 9, after V lost 3 bases and J lost 5 bases. This CDR3 has 16 residues.

The chain combines TRBV24-1 with TRBJ2-2, with D unclear. Germline lookup yields CDR1 KGHDR and CDR2 SFDVKD. This CDR3 is built from 13 residues. Trimming cost V 7 bases and J 9 bases, with 14 bases left between them. The chain's CDR3 is CATSPPSHRELFF. The CDR3 DNA reads TGTGCCACCAGCCCCCCTTCGCACCGGGAGCTGTTTTTT.